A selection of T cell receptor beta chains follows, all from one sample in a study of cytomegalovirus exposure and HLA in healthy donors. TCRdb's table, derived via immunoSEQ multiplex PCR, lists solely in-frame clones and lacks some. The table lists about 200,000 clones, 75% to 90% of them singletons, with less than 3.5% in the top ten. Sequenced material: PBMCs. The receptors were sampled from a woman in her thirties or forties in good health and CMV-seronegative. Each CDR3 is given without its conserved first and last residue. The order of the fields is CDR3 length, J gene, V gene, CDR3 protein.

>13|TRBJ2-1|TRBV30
AWSRLGGGLNEQF
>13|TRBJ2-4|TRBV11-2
ASRAIEGSKNIQY
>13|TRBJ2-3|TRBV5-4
ASSLAPGPTDTQY
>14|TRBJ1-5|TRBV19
ASSIDLGGNNQPQH
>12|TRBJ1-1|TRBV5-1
ASSLVGDPTEAF
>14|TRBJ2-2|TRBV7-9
SSSVEGQGITGELF
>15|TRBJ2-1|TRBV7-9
ASSSGTSGSSYNEQF
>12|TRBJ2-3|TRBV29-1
SVEGTGVADTQY
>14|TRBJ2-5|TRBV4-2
ASSQDPDRGQEAQY
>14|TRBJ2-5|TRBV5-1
ASSLVSGQGRETQY
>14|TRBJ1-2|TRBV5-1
ASSLTTGVPNYGYT
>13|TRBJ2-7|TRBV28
ASGTIRQGIHEQY
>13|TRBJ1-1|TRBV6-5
ASSYSGAVNTEAF
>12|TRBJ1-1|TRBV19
ASSMGTGLTEAF
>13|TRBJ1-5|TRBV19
ASSIDRGSNQPQH
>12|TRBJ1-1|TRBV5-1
ASSQGHRTTEAF
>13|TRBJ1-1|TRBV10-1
ASSPIGGSNTEAF
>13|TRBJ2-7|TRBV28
ASTPGLAGNYEQY
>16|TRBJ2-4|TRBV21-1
ASSKEVVGRDSKNIQY
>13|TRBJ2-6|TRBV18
ASSPQGGGANVLT
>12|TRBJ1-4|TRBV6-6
ASQAGTGGEKLF
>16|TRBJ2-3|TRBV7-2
ASSPGLLAGGATDTQY
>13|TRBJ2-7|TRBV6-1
ASSEGGGSRYEQY
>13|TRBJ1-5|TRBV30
AWDTGTGGGQPQH
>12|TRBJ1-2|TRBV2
ASSEGGFNYGYT
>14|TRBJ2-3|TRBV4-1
ASSQVFLSSTDTQY
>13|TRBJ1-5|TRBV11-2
ASSLGQISNQPQH
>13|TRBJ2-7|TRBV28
ASSLPHRNSYEQY
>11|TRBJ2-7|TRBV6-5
ASSRDITYEQY
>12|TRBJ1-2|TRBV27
ASSLTGVNYGYT
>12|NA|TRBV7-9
ASRRSGTTYEQY
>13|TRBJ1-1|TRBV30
AWAYMGHPNTEAF
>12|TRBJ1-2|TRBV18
ASSLLQGDYGYT